The rows below give T cell receptor beta chains drawn from one sample of a study of T cells in localized non-small cell lung cancer. Only in-frame clones appear in the TCRdb table, and some are missing; sequencing was by immunoSEQ multiplex PCR. The sample has about 25,000 clones, 65% to 90% seen once. The sequenced sample was peripheral blood, obtained before any cancer treatment. These receptors originate from a female donor older than 55 with stage I lung adenocarcinoma. The CDR3 runs from the conserved cysteine through the conserved F or W. Each record gives: clone size, J gene, D gene, V gene, CDR3 DNA, CDR3 protein. The D gene is left open where the match is weak. Not every row has a clone size; where given, it reads once, few, many or a size class.

>.|TRBJ2-7|.|TRBV7-7
TGTGCTAGCAGCTTACTAGGTTCCTACGAGCAGTACTTC
CASSLLGSYEQYF
>.|TRBJ1-2|.|TRBV18
TGTGCCAGCTCACCAAAGGATCTTCTCTATGGCTACACCTTC
CASSPKDLLYGYTF
>.|TRBJ2-1|.|TRBV18
TGTGCCAGCTCACCACCAGTCAAGGACAATGAGCAGTTCTTC
CASSPPVKDNEQFF
>.|TRBJ2-1|.|TRBV29-1
TGCAGCGTTGCTCGGATTGGGAATGAGCAGTTCTTC
CSVARIGNEQFF
>.|TRBJ2-5|.|TRBV27
TGTGCCAGCAGTGAGGGGGGGGAAGGGGCCCAAGAGACCCAGTACTTC
CASSEGGEGAQETQYF
>.|TRBJ1-5|.|TRBV6-6
TGTGCCAGCATCTTTACGGGTCCGGGGGGTCAGCCCCAGCATTTT
CASIFTGPGGQPQHF
>.|TRBJ1-5|.|TRBV27
TGTGCCAGCAGCCATAGCAATCAGCCCCAGCATTTT
CASSHSNQPQHF
>.|TRBJ2-1|.|TRBV28
TGTGCTACCCATCGGACTGGCTACAATGAGCAGTTCTTC
CATHRTGYNEQFF
>once|TRBJ1-1|.|TRBV27
TGTGCCAGCAGTTTAGCGCGCCTAACGACAGGCAACACTGAAGCTTTCTTT
CASSLARLTTGNTEAFF
>.|TRBJ2-7|.|TRBV7-3
TGTGCCAGCAGCTTGGACAGCCTCTCCTACGAGCAGTACTTC
CASSLDSLSYEQYF
>.|TRBJ2-7|.|TRBV5-5
TGTGCCAGCAGCTTTGAGGTCTACGAGCAGTACTTC
CASSFEVYEQYF
>.|TRBJ1-4|TRBD1|TRBV5-1
TGCGCCAGCAGCTTGGGAGGGGTCTTGTACCGGGACAGGGAGTATCTGTTGGAAAAACTGTTTTTT
CASSLGGVLYRDREYLLEKLFF
>.|TRBJ2-5|TRBD2|TRBV9
TGTGCCAGCAGCCCCGGGGCCGGGGGGGGAAAGACCCAGTACTTC
CASSPGAGGGKTQYF
>.|TRBJ1-5|.|TRBV7-2
TGTGCCAGCAGTTTAATGATGTATCAGCCCCAGCATTTT
CASSLMMYQPQHF
>.|TRBJ1-4|TRBD1|TRBV7-8
TGTGCCAGCAGCTCCGGGACAGGAGATGAAAAACTGTTTTTT
CASSSGTGDEKLFF
>.|TRBJ1-1|.|TRBV18
TGTGCCAGCTCACGAGACATGGATGAAGCTTTCTTT
CASSRDMDEAFF
>.|TRBJ2-1|.|TRBV11-3
TGTGCCAGCAGCTTAGGATCGAGTAGCTCCTACAATGAGCAGTTCTTC
CASSLGSSSSYNEQFF
>few|TRBJ1-2|TRBD1|TRBV5-4
TGTGCCAGCAGCCATAACGACAGGGTGTGGGGCTACACCTTC
CASSHNDRVWGYTF